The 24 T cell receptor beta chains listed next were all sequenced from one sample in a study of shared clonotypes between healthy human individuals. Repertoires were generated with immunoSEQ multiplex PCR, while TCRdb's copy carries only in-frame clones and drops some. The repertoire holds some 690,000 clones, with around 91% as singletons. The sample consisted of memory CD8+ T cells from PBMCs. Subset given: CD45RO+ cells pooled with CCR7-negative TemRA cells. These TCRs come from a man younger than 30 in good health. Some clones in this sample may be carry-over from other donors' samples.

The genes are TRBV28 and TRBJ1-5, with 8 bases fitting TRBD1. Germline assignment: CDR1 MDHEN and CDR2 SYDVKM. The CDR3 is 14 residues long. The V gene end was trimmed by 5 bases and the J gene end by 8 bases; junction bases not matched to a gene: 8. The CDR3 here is CASSQGASGKPQHF. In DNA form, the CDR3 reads TGTGCCAGCAGTCAGGGGGCCTCTGGAAAGCCCCAGCATTTT.

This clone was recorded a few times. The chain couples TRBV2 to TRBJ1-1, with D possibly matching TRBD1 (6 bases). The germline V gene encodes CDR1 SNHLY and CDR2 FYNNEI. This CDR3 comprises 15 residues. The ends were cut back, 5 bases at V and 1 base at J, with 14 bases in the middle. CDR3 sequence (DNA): TGTGCCAGCAGTCACCCGGCGGACAGGAACACTGAAGCTTTCTTT. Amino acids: CASSHPADRNTEAFF.

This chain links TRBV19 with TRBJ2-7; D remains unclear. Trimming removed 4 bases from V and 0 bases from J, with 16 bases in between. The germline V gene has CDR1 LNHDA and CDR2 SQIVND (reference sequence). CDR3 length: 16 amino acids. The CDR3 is CASSKIPGFSSYEQYF. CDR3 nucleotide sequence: TGTGCCAGTAGTAAAATACCGGGTTTTAGCTCCTACGAGCAGTACTTC.

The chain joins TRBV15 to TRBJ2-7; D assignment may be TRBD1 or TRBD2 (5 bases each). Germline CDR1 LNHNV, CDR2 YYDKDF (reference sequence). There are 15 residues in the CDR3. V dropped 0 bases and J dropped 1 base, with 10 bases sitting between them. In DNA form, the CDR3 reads TGTGCCACCAGCAGAGATAGGGGACGGTCCTACGAGCAGTACTTC. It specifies CATSRDRGRSYEQYF.

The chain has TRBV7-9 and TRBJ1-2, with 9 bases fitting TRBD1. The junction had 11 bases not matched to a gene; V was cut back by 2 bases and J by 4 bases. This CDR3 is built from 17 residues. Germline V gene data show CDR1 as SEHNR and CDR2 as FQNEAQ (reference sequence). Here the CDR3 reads CASSLIGQGYGGYGYTF. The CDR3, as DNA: TGTGCCAGCAGCTTAATAGGACAGGGGTACGGGGGCTATGGCTACACCTTC.

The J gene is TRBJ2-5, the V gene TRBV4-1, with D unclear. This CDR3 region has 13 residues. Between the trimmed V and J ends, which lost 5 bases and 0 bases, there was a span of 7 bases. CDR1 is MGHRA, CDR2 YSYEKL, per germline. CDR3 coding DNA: TGCGCCAGCAGCTCCCGGGACCAAGAGACCCAGTACTTC. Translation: CASSSRDQETQYF.

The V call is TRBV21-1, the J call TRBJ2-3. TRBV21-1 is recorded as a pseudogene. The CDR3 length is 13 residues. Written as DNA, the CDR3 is TGTGCCAGCATCCCGTCCGCCGCAAATACGCAGTATTTT. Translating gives CASIPSAANTQYF.

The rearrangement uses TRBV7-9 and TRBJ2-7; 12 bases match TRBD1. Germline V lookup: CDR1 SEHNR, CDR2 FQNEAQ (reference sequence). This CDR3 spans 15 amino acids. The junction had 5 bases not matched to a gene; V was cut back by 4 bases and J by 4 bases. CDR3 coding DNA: TGTGCCAGCAGCTCCCGGGACAGGGGGCTTTACGAGCAGTACTTC. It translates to CASSSRDRGLYEQYF.

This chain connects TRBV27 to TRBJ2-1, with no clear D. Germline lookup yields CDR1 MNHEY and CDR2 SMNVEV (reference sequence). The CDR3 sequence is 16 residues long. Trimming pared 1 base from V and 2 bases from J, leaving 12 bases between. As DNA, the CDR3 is TGTGCCAGCAGTTTATACCAGCGCGGCCCCTACAATGAGCAGTTCTTC. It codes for CASSLYQRGPYNEQFF.

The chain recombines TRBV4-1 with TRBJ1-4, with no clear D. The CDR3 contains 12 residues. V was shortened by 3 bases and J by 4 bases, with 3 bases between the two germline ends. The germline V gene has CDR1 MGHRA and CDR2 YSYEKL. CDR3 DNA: TGCGCCAGCAGCCAGGTTAATGAAAAACTGTTTTTT. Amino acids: CASSQVNEKLFF.

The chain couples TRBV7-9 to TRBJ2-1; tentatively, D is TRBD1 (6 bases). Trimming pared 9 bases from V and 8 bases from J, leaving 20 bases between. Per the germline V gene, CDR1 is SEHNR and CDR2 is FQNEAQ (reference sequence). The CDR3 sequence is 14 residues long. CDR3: CASQSGALNDEQFF. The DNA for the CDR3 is TGTGCCAGTCAATCAGGGGCCCTAAACGATGAGCAGTTCTTC.

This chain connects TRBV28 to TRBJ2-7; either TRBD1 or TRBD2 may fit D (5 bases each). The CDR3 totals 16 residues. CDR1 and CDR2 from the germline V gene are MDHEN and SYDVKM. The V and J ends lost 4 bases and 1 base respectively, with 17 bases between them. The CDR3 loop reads CASSSALEDKSYEQYF. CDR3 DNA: TGTGCCAGCAGTTCCGCATTGGAGGACAAATCCTACGAGCAGTACTTC.

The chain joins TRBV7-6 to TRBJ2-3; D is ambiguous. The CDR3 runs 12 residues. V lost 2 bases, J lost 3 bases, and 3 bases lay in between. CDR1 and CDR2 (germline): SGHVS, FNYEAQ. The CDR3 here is CASSLKTDTQYF. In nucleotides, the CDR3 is TGTGCCAGCAGCTTAAAGACAGATACGCAGTATTTT.

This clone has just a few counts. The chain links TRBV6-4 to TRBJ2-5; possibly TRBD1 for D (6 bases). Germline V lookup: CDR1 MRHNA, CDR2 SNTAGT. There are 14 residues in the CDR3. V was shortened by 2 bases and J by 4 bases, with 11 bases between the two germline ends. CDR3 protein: CASSDKAGAETQYF. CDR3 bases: TGTGCCAGCAGTGACAAGGCAGGGGCAGAGACCCAGTACTTC.

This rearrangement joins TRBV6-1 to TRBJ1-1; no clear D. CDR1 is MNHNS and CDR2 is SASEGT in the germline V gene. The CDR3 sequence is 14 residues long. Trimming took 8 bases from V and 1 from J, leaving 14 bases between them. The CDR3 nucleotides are TGTGCCAGCTCTAGATCGAACTCGAACACTGAAGCTTTCTTT. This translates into CASSRSNSNTEAFF.

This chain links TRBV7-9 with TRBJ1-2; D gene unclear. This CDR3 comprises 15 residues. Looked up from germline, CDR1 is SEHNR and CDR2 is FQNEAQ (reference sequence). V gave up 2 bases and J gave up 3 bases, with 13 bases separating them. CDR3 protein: CASSLFRERYYGYTF. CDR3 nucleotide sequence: TGTGCCAGCAGCTTATTTAGGGAACGATACTATGGCTACACCTTC.

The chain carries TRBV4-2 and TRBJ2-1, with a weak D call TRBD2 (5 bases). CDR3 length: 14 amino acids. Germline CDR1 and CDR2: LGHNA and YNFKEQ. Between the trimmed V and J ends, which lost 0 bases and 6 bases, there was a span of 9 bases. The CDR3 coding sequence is TGTGCCAGCAGCCAAGATCCCGGGATCAATGAGCAGTTCTTC. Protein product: CASSQDPGINEQFF.

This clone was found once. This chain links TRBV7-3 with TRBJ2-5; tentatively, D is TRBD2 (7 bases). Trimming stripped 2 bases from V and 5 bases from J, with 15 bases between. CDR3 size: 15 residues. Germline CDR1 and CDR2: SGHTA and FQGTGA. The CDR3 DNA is TGTGCCAGCAGCTTAGGGGGCGGGAGTGCGGAGACCCAGTACTTC. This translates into CASSLGGGSAETQYF. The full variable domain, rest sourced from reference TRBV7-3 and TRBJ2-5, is GAGVSQTPSNKVTEKGKYVELRCDPISGHTALYWYRQSLGQGPEFLIYFQGTGAADDSGLPNDRFFAVRPEGSVSTLKIQRTERGDSAVYLCASSLGGGSAETQYFGPGTRLLVL.

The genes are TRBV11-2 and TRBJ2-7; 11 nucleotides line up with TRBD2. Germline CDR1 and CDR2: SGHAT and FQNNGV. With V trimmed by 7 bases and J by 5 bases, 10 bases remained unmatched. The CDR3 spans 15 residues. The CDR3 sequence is CASTTSSGRAHEQYF. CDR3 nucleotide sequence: TGTGCCAGCACCACTAGTAGCGGGAGGGCCCACGAGCAGTACTTC.

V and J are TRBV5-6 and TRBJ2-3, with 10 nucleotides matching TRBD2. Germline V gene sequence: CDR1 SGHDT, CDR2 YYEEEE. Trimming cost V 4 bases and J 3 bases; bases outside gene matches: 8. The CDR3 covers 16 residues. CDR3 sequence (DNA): TGTGCCAGCAGCCGAGAGCTAGCGGGAGTTACAGATACGCAGTATTTT. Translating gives CASSRELAGVTDTQYF.

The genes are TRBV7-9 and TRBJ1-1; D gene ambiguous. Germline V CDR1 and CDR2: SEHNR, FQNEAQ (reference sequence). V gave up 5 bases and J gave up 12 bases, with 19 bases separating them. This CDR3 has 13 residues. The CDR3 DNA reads TGTGCCAGCAGCCCCGCAAACTACCCGGGGACTTTCTTT. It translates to CASSPANYPGTFF.

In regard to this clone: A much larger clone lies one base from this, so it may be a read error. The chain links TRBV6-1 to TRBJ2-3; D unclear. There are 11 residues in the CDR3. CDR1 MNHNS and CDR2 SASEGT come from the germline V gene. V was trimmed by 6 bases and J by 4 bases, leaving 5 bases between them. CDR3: CASSWPDTQYF. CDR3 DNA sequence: TGTGCCAGCAGCTGGCCAGATACGCAGTATTTT.

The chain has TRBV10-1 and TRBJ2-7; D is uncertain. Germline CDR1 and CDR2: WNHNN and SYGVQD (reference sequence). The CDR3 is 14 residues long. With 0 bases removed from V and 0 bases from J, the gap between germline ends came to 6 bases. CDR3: CASSESVLSYEQYF. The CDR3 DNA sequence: TGCGCCAGCAGTGAGTCGGTACTCTCCTACGAGCAGTACTTC.

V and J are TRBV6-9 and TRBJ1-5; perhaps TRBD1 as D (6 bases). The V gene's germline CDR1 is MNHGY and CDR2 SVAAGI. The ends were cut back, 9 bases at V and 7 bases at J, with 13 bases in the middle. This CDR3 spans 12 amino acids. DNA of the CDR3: TGTGCCAGGGAAGGGGGAACCCAGCCCCAGCATTTT. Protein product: CAREGGTQPQHF.